This TCR beta chain is from a study of T cell responses to AZD1222 COVID-19 vaccine. The CDR3 length is 14 residues. Trimming took off 2 bases at V and 3 bases at J, with 11 bases between the two ends. Germline V gene lookup returns CDR1 SGHRS and CDR2 YFSETQ. TCRdb keeps only in-frame clones here, not all; method: immunoSEQ multiplex PCR. The data hold about 150,000 clones, with 90% observed a single time. V gene TRBV5-1 combines with J gene TRBJ2-5, with D perhaps assigned TRBD1 or TRBD2 (5 bases each). Sequenced material: peripheral blood, taken on day 0 of AZD1222 vaccination. The clonotype was recovered from an adult in good health. The CDR3 DNA reads TGCGCCAGCAGCTTATGGGGGACGAAAGAGACCCAGTACTTC. This sequence encodes CASSLWGTKETQYF.